This T cell receptor beta chain was recorded in a study of T cell repertoires in cytomegalovirus infection. At least ten counts were recorded for this clonotype. TCRdb ran MiXCR on the reads and lists one entry per CDR3 protein. The repertoire consists of 210,000 or so distinct CDR3 sequences, with approximately 7% occurring once and the leading ten covering 5.5% to 6.5%. Sequencing input: PBMCs. The sequence was collected from a human donor in good health (CMV status not recorded). Some clones in this sample may be carry-over from other donors' samples.

For the CDR3, the DNA is TGTGCCAGTAGTGTCGTTGCGAGCAATCAGCCCCAGCATTTT. This sequence encodes CASSVVASNQPQHF. The rearrangement links TRBV19 to TRBJ1-5; unclear D gene. This CDR3 is built from 14 residues. The V and J ends lost 5 bases and 1 base respectively, with 9 bases between them. Germline CDR1 and CDR2: LNHDA and SQIVND (reference sequence).